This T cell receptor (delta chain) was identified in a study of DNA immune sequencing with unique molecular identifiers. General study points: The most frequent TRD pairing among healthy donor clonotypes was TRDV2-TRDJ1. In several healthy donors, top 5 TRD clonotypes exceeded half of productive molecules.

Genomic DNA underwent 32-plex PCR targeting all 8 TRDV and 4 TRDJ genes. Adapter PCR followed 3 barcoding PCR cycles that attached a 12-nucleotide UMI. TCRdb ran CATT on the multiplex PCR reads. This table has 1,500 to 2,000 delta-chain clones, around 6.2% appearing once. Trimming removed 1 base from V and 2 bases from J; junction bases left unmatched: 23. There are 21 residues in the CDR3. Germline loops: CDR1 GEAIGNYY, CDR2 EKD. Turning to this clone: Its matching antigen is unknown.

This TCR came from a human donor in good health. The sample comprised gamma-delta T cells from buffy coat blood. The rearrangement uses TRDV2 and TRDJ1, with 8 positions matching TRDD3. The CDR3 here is CACDTLAFQRRGIGSTDKLIF. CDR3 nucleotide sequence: TGTGCCTGTGACACTCTGGCCTTCCAACGGAGGGGGATAGGGTCTACCGATAAACTCATCTTT.